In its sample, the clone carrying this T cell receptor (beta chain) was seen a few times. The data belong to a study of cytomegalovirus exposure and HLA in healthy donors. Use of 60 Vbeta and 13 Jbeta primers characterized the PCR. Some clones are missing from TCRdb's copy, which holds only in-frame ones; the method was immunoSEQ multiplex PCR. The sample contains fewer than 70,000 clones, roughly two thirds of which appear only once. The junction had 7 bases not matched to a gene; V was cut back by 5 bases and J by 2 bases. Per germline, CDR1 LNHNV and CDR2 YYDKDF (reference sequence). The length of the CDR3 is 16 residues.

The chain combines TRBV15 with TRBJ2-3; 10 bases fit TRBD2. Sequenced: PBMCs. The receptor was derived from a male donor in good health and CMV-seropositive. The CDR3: CATSSGLARVTDTQYF. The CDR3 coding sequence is TGTGCCACCAGCTCGGGACTAGCGAGGGTCACAGATACGCAGTATTTT.